This TCR beta chain was sequenced during a study of TIL therapy for anti-PD-1-resistant metastatic lung cancer. Overall study: Most patients had lung adenocarcinoma.

The J segment lost 1 base and the V segment lost 3 bases, leaving 18 bases of the junction unmatched. CDR3 length: 20 residues. Germline CDR1 reads MDHEN; CDR2 reads SYDVKM. Time point in this sample: pre-treatment sample, taken before nivolumab and TIL therapy. Tumor tissue came from excised metastases, mostly pleural nodules or supraclavicular lymph nodes. The immunoSEQ assay was v3. TCRdb's copy holds only in-frame clones and misses some; the assay was immunoSEQ multiplex PCR. The table lists roughly 8,000 clones, nearly 75% of them singletons. Points on this clone: Its target is not known.

Overall study results and limits: TIL cultures after expansion showed higher clonality and lower diversity than baseline tumor (median around 5.9% vs 31%).

This material consisted of tumor tissue, taken at baseline. The rearrangement joins TRBV28 to TRBJ2-1, with 7 bases lining up with TRBD2. This receptor was taken from a person aged 25-79 years with non-small cell lung cancer. The CDR3 region is CASSFPGTGLVRDSYNEQFF. In DNA form, the CDR3 reads TGTGCCAGCAGTTTTCCCGGGACCGGACTAGTAAGGGATTCCTACAATGAGCAGTTCTTC.